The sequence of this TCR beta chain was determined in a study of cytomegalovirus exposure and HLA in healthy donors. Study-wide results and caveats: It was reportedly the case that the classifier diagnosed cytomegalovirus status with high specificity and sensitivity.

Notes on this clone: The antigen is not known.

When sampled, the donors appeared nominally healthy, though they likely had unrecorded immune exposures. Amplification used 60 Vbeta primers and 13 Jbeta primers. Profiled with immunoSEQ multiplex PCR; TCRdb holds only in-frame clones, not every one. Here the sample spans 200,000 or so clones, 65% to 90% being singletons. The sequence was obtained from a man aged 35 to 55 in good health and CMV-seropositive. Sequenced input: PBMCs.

CDR3 residues: CATSRDLTGNYGYTF. In nucleotides, the CDR3 is TGTGCCACCAGCAGAGATCTGACAGGAAACTATGGCTACACCTTC. V usage is TRBV15 and J usage is TRBJ1-2; possible D gene TRBD1, 6 bases. The V end was cut by 0 bases, the J end by 2 bases, with 10 bases between. CDR1 and CDR2 from the germline V gene are LNHNV and YYDKDF (reference sequence). This CDR3 region has 15 residues.